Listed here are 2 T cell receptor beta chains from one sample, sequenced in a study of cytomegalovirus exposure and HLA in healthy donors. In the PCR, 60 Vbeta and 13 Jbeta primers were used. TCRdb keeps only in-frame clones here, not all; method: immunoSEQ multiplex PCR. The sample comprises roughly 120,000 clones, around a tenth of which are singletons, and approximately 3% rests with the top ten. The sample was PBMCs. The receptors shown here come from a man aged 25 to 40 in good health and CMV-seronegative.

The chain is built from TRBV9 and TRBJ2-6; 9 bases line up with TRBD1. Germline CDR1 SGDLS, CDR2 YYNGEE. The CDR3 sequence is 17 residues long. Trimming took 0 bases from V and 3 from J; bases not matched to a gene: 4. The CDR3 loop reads CASSVATGGSGANVLTF. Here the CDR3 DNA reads TGTGCCAGCAGCGTAGCAACAGGGGGCAGTGGGGCCAACGTCCTGACTTTC.

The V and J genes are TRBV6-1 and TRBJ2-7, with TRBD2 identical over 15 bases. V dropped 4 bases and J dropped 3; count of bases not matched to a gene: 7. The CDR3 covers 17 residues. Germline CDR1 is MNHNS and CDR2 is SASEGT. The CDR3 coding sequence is TGTGCCAGCAGTGGGACTAGCGGGGGGGCGGTAATCTACGAGCAGTACTTC. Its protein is CASSGTSGGAVIYEQYF.